This is a list of T cell receptor beta chains from one sample in a study of blood T cell repertoires in COVID-19. The assay was immunoSEQ multiplex PCR, and TCRdb's table has in-frame clones only and misses some. The sample consists of about 66,000 clones, approximately 86% of them appearing once. Specimen: peripheral blood. The receptors were gathered from a middle-aged man with active COVID-19. Both conserved end residues are part of each CDR3. D genes are given only for firm matches. For some rows the clone size is stated as once, few or many, or as a class when expanded; others skip it.

clone_size,d_call,v_call,j_call,cdr3_aa,cdr3_nt
NA,NA,TRBV18,TRBJ1-3,CASSQLTPAGGNTIYF,TGTGCCAGCTCACAACTGACCCCGGCGGGTGGAAACACCATATATTTT
few,NA,TRBV14,TRBJ1-1,CASSPQGPTGNTEAFF,TGTGCCAGCAGCCCCCAGGGCCCCACGGGGAACACTGAAGCTTTCTTT
few,NA,TRBV6-1,TRBJ2-6,CASSALEGGSGANVLTF,TGTGCCAGCAGTGCCTTAGAAGGGGGCTCTGGGGCCAACGTCCTGACTTTC
NA,TRBD1,TRBV27,TRBJ1-5,CASSLSTGGNQPQHF,TGTGCCAGCAGTTTATCGACAGGGGGCAATCAGCCCCAGCATTTT
NA,TRBD1,TRBV2,TRBJ2-1,CASSNTGTGKGDEQFF,TGTGCCAGCAGTAATACCGGGACAGGGAAAGGAGATGAGCAGTTCTTC
few,TRBD2,TRBV7-8,TRBJ2-2,CASSLGDYDLRATGELFF,TGTGCCAGCAGCTTAGGGGACTACGACCTGCGGGCCACCGGGGAGCTGTTTTTT
once,TRBD2,TRBV9,TRBJ2-1,CASSAVSTSGGNEQFF,TGTGCCAGCAGCGCTGTTTCGACTAGCGGAGGGAATGAGCAGTTCTTC
NA,NA,TRBV10-2,TRBJ1-5,CASTILPNQPQHF,TGCGCCAGCACTATACTGCCCAATCAGCCCCAGCATTTT
NA,TRBD2,TRBV6-5,TRBJ2-1,CASSYSLLAVQGEQFF,TGTGCCAGCAGTTACTCGCTACTAGCGGTACAGGGTGAGCAGTTCTTC
NA,TRBD1,TRBV3-1/TRBV3-2,TRBJ1-4,CASSHRDRDEKLFF,TGTGCCAGCAGCCATAGGGACAGGGATGAAAAACTGTTTTTT
NA,NA,TRBV11-3,TRBJ1-1,CASSLGGGGPLEAFF,TGTGCCAGCAGCTTAGGTGGGGGGGGACCACTGGAAGCTTTCTTT
NA,TRBD2,TRBV18,TRBJ2-2,CASSVALAVGGTGELFF,TGTGCCAGCTCAGTGGCGCTAGCGGTGGGAGGGACCGGGGAGCTGTTTTTT
NA,TRBD2,TRBV4-1,TRBJ2-6,CASSGGLAGSGANVLTF,TGCGCCAGCAGCGGGGGACTAGCGGGGTCTGGGGCCAACGTCCTGACTTTC
NA,NA,TRBV7-6,TRBJ2-1,CASSLDSSSYNEQFF,TGTGCCAGCAGCTTAGACAGTAGCTCCTACAATGAGCAGTTCTTC
NA,TRBD1,TRBV19,TRBJ2-1,CASSEGQGSYNEQFF,TGTGCCAGTAGTGAGGGACAGGGGTCCTACAATGAGCAGTTCTTC
NA,TRBD2,TRBV5-4,TRBJ2-2,CASSPRLAVRTGELFF,TGTGCCAGCAGCCCGAGACTAGCAGTGAGAACCGGGGAGCTGTTTTTT
NA,NA,TRBV2,TRBJ1-1,CASRAGVAEAFF,TGTGCCAGCAGAGCAGGGGTAGCTGAAGCTTTCTTT
NA,NA,TRBV7-3,TRBJ2-1,CASSKWGVGEQFF,TGTGCCAGCAGCAAGTGGGGGGTTGGTGAGCAGTTCTTC